These T cell receptor beta chains were read from a single sample in a study of cytomegalovirus exposure and HLA in healthy donors. TCRdb's copy holds only in-frame clones and misses some; the assay was immunoSEQ multiplex PCR. Of 210,000 or so clones in the sample, 70% to 85% are singletons; the top ten hold about 0.2%. The sequenced material came from PBMCs. These TCRs come from a girl between 2 and 10 years old in good health and CMV-seronegative. CDR3s leave out the opening cysteine and the closing phenylalanine or tryptophan. Clone sizes are given selectively: once, few, many, or a class where the clone is expanded.

CDR3 protein | clone size | V gene
ASSVTGGATEAF | NA | TRBV2
ASNSGANYNEQF | NA | TRBV19
ASSLEGRYSYEQY | NA | TRBV5-5
ASRGQSSGNTIY | NA | TRBV2
AITSGQGLGSPLH | NA | TRBV10-3
ASSLGQGAEAF | NA | TRBV5-1
ASSFIAGGGDTQY | NA | TRBV6-6
ASSHGTGNTEAF | NA | TRBV19
ASSFRALPGLATYEQY | few | TRBV13
ASPPPGSATQY | NA | TRBV19
SVESMDRGGEQY | NA | TRBV29-1
ASSSRQAMTDTQY | NA | TRBV18
ATSREKGLAGVGEQF | NA | TRBV15